The TCR beta chain under discussion was sequenced for a study of cytomegalovirus exposure and HLA in healthy donors. About the research overall: Earlier findings included some 100 million unique TCR beta sequences obtained from about 179 million T cells. Study-level points and caveats: From TCR beta sequences, most subjects' HLA-A and HLA-B alleles were reportedly predicted accurately. Indistinguishable V segments, including TRBV6-2 and TRBV6-3, were excluded.

A multiplex PCR was run with 60 Vbeta primers and 13 Jbeta primers. Repertoires were generated with immunoSEQ multiplex PCR, while TCRdb's copy carries only in-frame clones and drops some. The sample holds about 150,000 clones, 82% seen once. Trimming left V 0 bases short and J 0 bases short, with 7 bases between. Germline lookup yields CDR1 SGHTA and CDR2 FQGNSA. The CDR3 contains 15 residues. Worth noting for this clone: What it binds is unknown.

The chain joins TRBV7-2 to TRBJ2-3; possible D gene TRBD1, 5 bases. Specimen: PBMCs. The receptor was isolated from a woman between 50 and 59 years old in good health and CMV-seropositive. Here the CDR3 reads CASSLAGRSTDTQYF. The DNA for the CDR3 is TGTGCCAGCAGCTTAGCGGGGCGTAGCACAGATACGCAGTATTTT.